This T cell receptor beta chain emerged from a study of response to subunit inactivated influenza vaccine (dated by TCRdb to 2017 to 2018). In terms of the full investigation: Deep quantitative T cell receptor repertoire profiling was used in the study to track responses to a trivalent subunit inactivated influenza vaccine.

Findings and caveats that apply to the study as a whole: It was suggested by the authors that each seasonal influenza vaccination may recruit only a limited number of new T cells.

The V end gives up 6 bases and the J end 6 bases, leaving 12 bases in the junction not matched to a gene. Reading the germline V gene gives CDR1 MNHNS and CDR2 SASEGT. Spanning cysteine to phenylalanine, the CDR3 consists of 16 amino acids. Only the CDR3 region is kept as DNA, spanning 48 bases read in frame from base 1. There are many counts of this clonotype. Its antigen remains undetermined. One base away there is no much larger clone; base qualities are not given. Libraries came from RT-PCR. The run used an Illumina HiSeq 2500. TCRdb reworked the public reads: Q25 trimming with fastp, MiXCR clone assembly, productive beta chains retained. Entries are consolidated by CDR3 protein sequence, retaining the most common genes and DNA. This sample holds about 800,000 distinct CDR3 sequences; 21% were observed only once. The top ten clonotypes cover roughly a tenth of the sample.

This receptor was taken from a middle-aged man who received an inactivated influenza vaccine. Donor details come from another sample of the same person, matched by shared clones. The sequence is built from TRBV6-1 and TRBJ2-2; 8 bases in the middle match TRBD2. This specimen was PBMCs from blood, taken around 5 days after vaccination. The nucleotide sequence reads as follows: TGTGCCAGCAGAACGGGTCGGGGGGGCCTATCCGGGGAGCTGTTTTTT. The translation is CASRTGRGGLSGELFF.